This T cell receptor beta chain was documented in a study of blood T cell repertoires in COVID-19. Whole-study context: Sample material is recorded as cDNA or gDNA derived from T cells, B-cell-depleted T cells, or PBMCs.

Categorization into cohorts depended on clinical history that participants reported. This CDR3 is 16 amino acids long. Authors' data handling: Researchers report that nucleated cell counts were estimated from reference gene primer amplification. Measured with immunoSEQ multiplex PCR; TCRdb has only the in-frame clones, and not every one. V, J and clone size derive from that table, while D and trimming were established from the DNA sequence. The table has about 170,000 clones, around 78% seen once; the top ten hold about 4.6%. The material sequenced was PBMCs or T cells enriched from blood (not recorded which). The TCR originated in a woman in her 50s who had recovered from COVID-19. This chain uses TRBV21-1 with TRBJ2-7; the table's D call, TRBD1, was not checked against the DNA. TRBV21-1 is a pseudogene locus. The chain's CDR3 is CASSSGRDRSSYEQYV. CDR3 sequence (DNA): TGTGCCAGCAGCTCAGGTCGGGACAGGAGCTCCTACGAGCAGTACGTC.